This TCR beta chain was obtained from a study of blood T cell repertoires in COVID-19. Across the study: The study drew acute and convalescent COVID-19 samples from the United States, Italy and Spain. Sources were T cells, B-cell-depleted T cells, or PBMCs; the material itself was cDNA or gDNA.

V was clipped by 3 bases and J by 13 bases; unmatched bases: 10. The CDR3 runs to 13 residues. Germline V CDR1 and CDR2: SGHDT, YYEEEE. The authors' processing: Reference gene primer amplification in the assay estimated nucleated cell counts. The table came from immunoSEQ multiplex PCR; TCRdb's copy has only in-frame clones and leaves some out. For V, J and clone size, that table is used; D and trimming come from the DNA. The sample records under 75,000 clones, 88% being singletons. This clone was found once. The sample comprised peripheral blood. The receptor was isolated from a woman of 80 years or more with active COVID-19. V and J are TRBV5-6 and TRBJ2-3; 8 bases align to TRBD2. CDR3 sequence reads: CASSSRGGGRKYF. The CDR3 bases are TGTGCCAGCAGCTCACGAGGCGGGGGGAGGAAGTATTTT. Full variable domain (rest looked up from reference TRBV5-6 and TRBJ2-3): DAGVTQSPTHLIKTRGQQVTLRCSPKSGHDTVSWYQQALGQGPQFIFQYYEEEERQRGNFPDRFSGHQFPNYSSELNVNALLLGDSALYLCASSSRGGGRKYFGPGTRLTVL.